This TCR beta chain was observed in a study of T cells after yellow fever vaccination. There are 15 residues in the CDR3. Germline trimming cut 1 base from V and 1 base from J; bases unmatched to any gene: 2. Looked up from germline, CDR1 is SGHVS and CDR2 is FNYEAQ. This clonotype was observed many times. 5'RACE template switching generated TCR cDNA, adding a universal primer site and UMIs. TCRdb reprocessed the 5' RACE reads via MiXCR and lists one record per CDR3 protein. Here the sample spans 40,000 or so distinct CDR3 sequences, 6.8% being singletons. The clonotype comes from a man aged 30 to 39 who received the YFV17D yellow fever vaccine. The sample here was CD8+ T cells not binding an NS4B(214-222) dextramer, sorted from PBMCs, taken 45 days after the yellow fever booster vaccination. The chain recombines TRBV7-6 with TRBJ2-3; 7 bases line up with TRBD2. The DNA of the CDR3 is TGTGCCAGCAGCTTAGGTGCGGGAGGCACAGATACGCAGTATTTT. Amino acid sequence: CASSLGAGGTDTQYF.